The clone carrying this TCR beta chain appeared a few times. 60 Vbeta and 13 Jbeta primers were used in PCR. Sequenced by immunoSEQ multiplex PCR; TCRdb stores in-frame clones only, minus some. The table shows approximately 120,000 clones, with 65% to 80% occurring only once. The source of the sample is a study of cytomegalovirus exposure and HLA in healthy donors. Sequencing was performed on PBMCs. This TCR was sampled from a woman in her thirties or forties in good health and CMV-seropositive.

The CDR3 sequence is CASRRTGGTEAFF. DNA of the CDR3: TGTGCCAGCAGGAGGACAGGTGGAACTGAAGCTTTCTTT. The gene calls are TRBV6-1 and TRBJ1-1; 7 nucleotides align to TRBD1. V gave up 6 bases and J gave up 5 bases; unmatched junction bases: 6. Germline-derived CDR1 and CDR2 are MNHNS and SASEGT. The CDR3 loop spans 13 amino acids.